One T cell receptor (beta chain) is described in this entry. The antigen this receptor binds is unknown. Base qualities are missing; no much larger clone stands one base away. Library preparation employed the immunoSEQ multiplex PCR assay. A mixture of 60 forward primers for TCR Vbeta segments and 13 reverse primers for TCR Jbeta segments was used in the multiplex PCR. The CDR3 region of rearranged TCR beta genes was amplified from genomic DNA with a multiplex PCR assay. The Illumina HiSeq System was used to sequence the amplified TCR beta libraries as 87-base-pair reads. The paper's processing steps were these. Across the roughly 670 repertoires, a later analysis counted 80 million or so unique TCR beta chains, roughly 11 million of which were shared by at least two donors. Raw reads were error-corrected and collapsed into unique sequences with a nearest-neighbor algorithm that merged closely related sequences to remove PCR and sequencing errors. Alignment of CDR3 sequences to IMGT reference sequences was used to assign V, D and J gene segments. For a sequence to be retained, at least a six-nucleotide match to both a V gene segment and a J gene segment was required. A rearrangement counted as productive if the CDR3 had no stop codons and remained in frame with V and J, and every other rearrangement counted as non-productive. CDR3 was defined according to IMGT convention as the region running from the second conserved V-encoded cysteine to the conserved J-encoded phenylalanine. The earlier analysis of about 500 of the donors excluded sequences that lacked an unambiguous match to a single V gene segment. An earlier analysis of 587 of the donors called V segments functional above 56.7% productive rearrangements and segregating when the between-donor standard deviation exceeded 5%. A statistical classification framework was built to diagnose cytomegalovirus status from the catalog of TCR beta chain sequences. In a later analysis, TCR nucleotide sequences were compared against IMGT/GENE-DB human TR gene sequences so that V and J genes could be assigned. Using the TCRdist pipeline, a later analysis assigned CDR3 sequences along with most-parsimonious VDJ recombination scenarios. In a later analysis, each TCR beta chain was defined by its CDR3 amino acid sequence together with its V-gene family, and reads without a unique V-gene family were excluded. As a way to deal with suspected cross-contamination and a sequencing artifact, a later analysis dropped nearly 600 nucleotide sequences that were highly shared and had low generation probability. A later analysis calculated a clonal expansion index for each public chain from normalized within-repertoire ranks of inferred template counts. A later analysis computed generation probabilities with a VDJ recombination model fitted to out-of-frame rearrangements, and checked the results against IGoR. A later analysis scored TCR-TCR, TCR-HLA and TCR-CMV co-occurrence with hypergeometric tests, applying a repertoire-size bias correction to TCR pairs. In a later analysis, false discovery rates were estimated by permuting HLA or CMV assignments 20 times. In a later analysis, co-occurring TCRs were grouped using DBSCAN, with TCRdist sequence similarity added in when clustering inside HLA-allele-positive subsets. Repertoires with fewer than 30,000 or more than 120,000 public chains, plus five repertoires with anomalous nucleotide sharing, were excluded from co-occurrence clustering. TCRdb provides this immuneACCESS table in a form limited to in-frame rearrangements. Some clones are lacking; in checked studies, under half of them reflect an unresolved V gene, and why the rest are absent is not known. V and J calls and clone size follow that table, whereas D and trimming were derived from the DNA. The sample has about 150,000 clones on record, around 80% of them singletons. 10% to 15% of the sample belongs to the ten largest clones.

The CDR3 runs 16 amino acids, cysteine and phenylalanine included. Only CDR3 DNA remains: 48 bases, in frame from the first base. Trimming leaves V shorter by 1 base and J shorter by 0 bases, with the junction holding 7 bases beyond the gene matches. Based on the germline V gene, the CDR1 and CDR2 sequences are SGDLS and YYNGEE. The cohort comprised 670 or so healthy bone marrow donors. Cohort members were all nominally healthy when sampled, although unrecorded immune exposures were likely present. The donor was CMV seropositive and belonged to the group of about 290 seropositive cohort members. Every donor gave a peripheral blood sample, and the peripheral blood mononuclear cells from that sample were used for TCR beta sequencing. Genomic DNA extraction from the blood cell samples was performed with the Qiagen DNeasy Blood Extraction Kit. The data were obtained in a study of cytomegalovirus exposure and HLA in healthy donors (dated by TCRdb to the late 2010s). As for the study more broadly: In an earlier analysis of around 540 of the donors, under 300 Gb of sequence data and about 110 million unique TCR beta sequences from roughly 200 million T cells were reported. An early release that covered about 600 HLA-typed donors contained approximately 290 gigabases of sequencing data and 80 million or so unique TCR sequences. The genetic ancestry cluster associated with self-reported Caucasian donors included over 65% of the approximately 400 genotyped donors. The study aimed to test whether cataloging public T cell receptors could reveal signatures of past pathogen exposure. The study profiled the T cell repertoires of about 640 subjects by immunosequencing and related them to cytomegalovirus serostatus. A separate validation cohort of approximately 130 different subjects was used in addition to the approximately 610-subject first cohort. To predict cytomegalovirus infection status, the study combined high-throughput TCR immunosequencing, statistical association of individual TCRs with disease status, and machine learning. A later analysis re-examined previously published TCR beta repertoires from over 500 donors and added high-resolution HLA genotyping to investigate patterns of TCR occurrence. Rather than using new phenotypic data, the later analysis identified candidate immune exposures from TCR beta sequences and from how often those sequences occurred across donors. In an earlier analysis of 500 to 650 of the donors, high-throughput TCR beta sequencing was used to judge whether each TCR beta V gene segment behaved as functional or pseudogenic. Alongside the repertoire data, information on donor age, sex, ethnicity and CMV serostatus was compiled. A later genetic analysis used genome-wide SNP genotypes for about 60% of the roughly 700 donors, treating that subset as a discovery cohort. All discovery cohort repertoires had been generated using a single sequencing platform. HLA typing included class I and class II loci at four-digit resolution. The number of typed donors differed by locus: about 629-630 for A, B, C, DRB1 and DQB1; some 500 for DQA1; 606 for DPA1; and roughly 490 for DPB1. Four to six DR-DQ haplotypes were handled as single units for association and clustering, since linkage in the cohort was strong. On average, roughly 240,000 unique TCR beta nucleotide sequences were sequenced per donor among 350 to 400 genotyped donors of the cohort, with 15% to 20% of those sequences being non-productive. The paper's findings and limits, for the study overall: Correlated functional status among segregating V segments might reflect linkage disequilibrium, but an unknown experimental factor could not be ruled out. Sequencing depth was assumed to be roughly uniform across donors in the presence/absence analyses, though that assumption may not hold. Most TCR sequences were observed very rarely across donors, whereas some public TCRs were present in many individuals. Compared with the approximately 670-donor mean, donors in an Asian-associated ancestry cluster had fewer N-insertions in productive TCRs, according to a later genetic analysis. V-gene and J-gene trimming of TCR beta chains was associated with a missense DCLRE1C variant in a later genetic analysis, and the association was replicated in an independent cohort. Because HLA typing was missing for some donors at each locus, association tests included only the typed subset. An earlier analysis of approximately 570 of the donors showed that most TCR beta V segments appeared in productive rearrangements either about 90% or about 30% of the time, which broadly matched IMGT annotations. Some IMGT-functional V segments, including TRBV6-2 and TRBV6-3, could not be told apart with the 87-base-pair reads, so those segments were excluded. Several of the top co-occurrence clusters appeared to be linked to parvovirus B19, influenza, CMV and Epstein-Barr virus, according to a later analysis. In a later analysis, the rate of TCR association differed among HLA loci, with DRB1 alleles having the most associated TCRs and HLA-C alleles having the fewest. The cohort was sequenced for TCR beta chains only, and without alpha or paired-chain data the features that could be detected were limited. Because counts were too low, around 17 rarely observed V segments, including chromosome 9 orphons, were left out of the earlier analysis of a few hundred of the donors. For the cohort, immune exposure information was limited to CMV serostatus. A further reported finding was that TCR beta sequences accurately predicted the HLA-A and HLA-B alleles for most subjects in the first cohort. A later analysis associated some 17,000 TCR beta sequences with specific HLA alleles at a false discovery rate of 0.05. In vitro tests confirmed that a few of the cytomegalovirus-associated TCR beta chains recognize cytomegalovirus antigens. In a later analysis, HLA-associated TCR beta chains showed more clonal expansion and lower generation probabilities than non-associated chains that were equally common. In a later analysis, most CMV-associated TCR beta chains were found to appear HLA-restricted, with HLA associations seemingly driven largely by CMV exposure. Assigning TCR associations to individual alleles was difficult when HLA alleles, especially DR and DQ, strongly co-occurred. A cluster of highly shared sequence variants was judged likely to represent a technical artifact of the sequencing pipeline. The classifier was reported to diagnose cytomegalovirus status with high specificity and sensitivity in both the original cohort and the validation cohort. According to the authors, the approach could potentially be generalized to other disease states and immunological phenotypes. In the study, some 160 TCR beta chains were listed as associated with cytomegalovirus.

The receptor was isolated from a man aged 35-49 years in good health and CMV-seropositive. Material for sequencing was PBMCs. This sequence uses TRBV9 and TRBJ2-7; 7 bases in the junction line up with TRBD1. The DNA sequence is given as TGTGCCAGCAGCGTATCGGGGACAGCCGACTCCTACGAGCAGTACTTC. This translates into CASSVSGTADSYEQYF.